This passage covers 20 T cell receptor beta chains from one sample sequenced in a study of human T cells and chemical hapten exposure. TCRdb independently ran MiXCR on the RACE reads; one entry per CDR3 protein. The table has tens of thousands of distinct CDR3 sequences, 6.7% seen once. Time point defined: pre-sensitization, week 0. The treatment was: therapeutic diphenylcyclopropenone sensitization with weekly scalp DPC. Source: whole blood, taken in connection with sensitization to the hapten diphenylcyclopropenone (DPC). The receptors stem from a woman aged 30 to 39 with alopecia areata. Some clones in this sample may be carry-over from other donors' samples.

This clonotype appeared many times. The chain uses TRBV12-3 or TRBV12-4 and TRBJ2-4, with 7 nucleotides matching TRBD1. After removal of 5 bases from V and 0 bases from J, the junction contained 13 bases not matched to a gene. The CDR3 covers 18 residues. The CDR3 is CASSPRGTGVGAKNIQYF. The CDR3 nucleotides read TGTGCCAGCAGTCCACGGGGCACAGGGGTGGGAGCCAAAAACATTCAGTACTTC.

This clonotype was seen a few times. CDR3 sequence (DNA): TGCAGTGCTAGTGGGAGCGGGACCGGGGAGCTGTTTTTT. Translation gives CSASGSGTGELFF. This sequence joins TRBV20-1 and TRBJ2-2; the D gene is possibly TRBD2 (6 bases). Germline V gives CDR1 DFQATT, CDR2 SNEGSKA (reference sequence). The CDR3 has 13 residues. The V gene lost 3 bases and the J gene lost 5 bases, with 10 bases spanning the gap.

This clonotype was detected many times. The J gene is TRBJ1-1, the V gene TRBV6-6; D is undetermined. V was cut by 6 bases and J by 0 bases, with 14 bases left in between. The CDR3 has 15 residues. Germline V CDR1 and CDR2: MNHNY, SVGAGI (reference sequence). CDR3 residues: CASRGAGDMNTEAFF. The CDR3, as DNA: TGTGCCAGCAGGGGCGCAGGAGACATGAACACTGAAGCTTTCTTT.

This clonotype was counted ten times or more. The chain uses TRBV7-9 and TRBJ2-2; no reliable D call. This CDR3 is 16 amino acids long. Trimming removed 5 bases from V and 5 bases from J, with 18 bases in between. The germline V gene encodes CDR1 SEHNR and CDR2 FQNEAQ (reference sequence). Here the CDR3 reads CASSPIRGARTGELFF. DNA of the CDR3: TGTGCCAGCAGCCCGATCCGAGGCGCGCGTACCGGGGAGCTGTTTTTT.

In regard to this clonotype: A much larger clone lies one base from this, so it may be a read error. This sequence joins TRBV9 and TRBJ2-7; D remains ambiguous. V lost 0 bases and J 5 bases, leaving 15 bases between the germline ends. CDR3 length equals 15 residues. Germline V gene data show CDR1 as SGDLS and CDR2 as YYNGEE. The CDR3 spells CASSVGGDNTDEQYF. The CDR3 DNA reads as TGTGCCAGCAGCGTAGGCGGCGACAATACCGACGAGCAGTACTTC.

The rearrangement uses TRBV6-6 and TRBJ2-5; D possibly corresponds to TRBD1 (5 bases). CDR1 and CDR2 (germline): MNHNY, SVGAGI (reference sequence). This CDR3 comprises 15 residues. V shed 2 bases and J shed 2 bases, with 12 bases lying between them. CDR3 sequence (DNA): TGTGCCAGCAGTTACCCCCGGACATTTCAAGAGACCCAGTACTTC. Its protein is CASSYPRTFQETQYF.

This clonotype was counted only a few times. V usage is TRBV14 and J usage is TRBJ1-4; 9 bases are a match to TRBD1. CDR3 length: 15 amino acids. Per the germline V gene, CDR1 is SGHDN and CDR2 is FVKESK. Trimming removed 1 base from V and 7 bases from J; junction bases left unmatched: 4. The CDR3 DNA follows: TGTGCCAGCAGCCAAGCACAGGGGGCAGGTGAAAAACTGTTTTTT. This encodes CASSQAQGAGEKLFF.

This clonotype showed up many times. The chain recombines TRBV6-5 with TRBJ1-3, with D possibly being TRBD1 (5 bases). CDR3 length: 14 residues. Trimming left V 8 bases short and J 2 bases short, with 13 bases between. Germline lookup yields CDR1 MNHEY and CDR2 SVGAGI. The CDR3 coding sequence is TGTGCCAGCCGGGGGGGGTTCGCTGGAAACACCATATATTTT. This encodes CASRGGFAGNTIYF.

This clonotype has at least ten counts. This chain uses TRBV29-1 with TRBJ2-5, with 7 bases that match TRBD1. The CDR3 consists of 15 residues. The germline V gene has CDR1 SQVTM and CDR2 ANQGSEA. V shed 4 bases, J shed 6 bases, and the junction held 14 bases outside the gene matches. CDR3 DNA sequence: TGCAGCGTTGGCGTTGGACAGGCCCCCTCAAAGACCCAGTACTTC. It yields the protein CSVGVGQAPSKTQYF. The complete variable domain, with remaining parts taken from reference TRBV29-1 and TRBJ2-5, reads SAVISQKPSRDICQRGTSLTIQCQVDSQVTMMFWYRQQPGQSLTLIATANQGSEATYESGFVIDKFPISRPNLTFSTLTVSNMSPEDSSIYLCSVGVGQAPSKTQYFGPGTRLLVL.

This clonotype was seen ten or more times. The chain couples TRBV9 to TRBJ1-2; 10 bases are a match to TRBD1. CDR3 length: 14 amino acids. J lost 5 bases, V lost 5 bases, and 6 bases had no gene match. Germline loops: CDR1 SGDLS, CDR2 YYNGEE. CDR3 DNA sequence: TGTGCCAGCAGTGTGGGACAGGGGTTTTATGGCTACACCTTC. Its protein product is CASSVGQGFYGYTF.

This clonotype was seen repeatedly, ten times or more. V usage is TRBV3-1 and J usage is TRBJ1-2; tentatively, D is TRBD1 (5 bases). The V end lost 0 bases, the J end lost 2 bases, and 13 bases lay between the germline ends. Germline CDR1 reads LGHDT; CDR2 reads YNNKEL (reference sequence). This CDR3 comprises 16 residues. This CDR3 is CASSQEDPGRNYGYTF. The CDR3 region has the DNA TGTGCCAGCAGCCAAGAGGATCCGGGACGGAACTATGGCTACACCTTC.

At least ten counts were recorded for this clonotype. This chain uses TRBV20-1 with TRBJ2-3; D not certain. CDR1 DFQATT and CDR2 SNEGSKA come from the germline V gene (reference sequence). CDR3 length: 12 residues. Trimming took 7 bases from V and 2 from J, leaving 10 bases between them. The CDR3 nucleotides are TGCAGTGTCTTGGGGTCCACAGATACGCAGTATTTT. Protein: CSVLGSTDTQYF.

This clonotype was seen only a few times. The genes are TRBV2 and TRBJ2-7; the match to TRBD2 covers 7 bases. CDR1 and CDR2 (germline): SNHLY, FYNNEI. The CDR3 covers 14 residues. Trimming took 6 bases from V and 4 from J; bases not matched to a gene: 9. CDR3 protein: CASSSREGTYEQYF. The CDR3 nucleotides are TGTGCCAGCAGCTCCAGGGAGGGGACTTACGAGCAGTACTTC.

This clonotype was recorded at least ten times. The V gene is TRBV6-5, the J gene TRBJ2-7; 9 bases line up with TRBD2. CDR3 length: 18 amino acids. Trimming took 0 bases from V and 0 from J; bases not matched to a gene: 9. CDR1 is MNHEY and CDR2 is SVGAGI in the germline V gene. The DNA for the CDR3 is TGTGCCAGCAGTTACTCAGAACCCGGACTAGCGATCTCCTACGAGCAGTACTTC. This codes for CASSYSEPGLAISYEQYF.

V usage is TRBV6-5 and J usage is TRBJ1-6; no reliable D call. This CDR3 spans 12 amino acids. Trimming left V 6 bases short and J 6 bases short, with 6 bases between. Looked up from germline, CDR1 is MNHEY and CDR2 is SVGAGI. CDR3 coding DNA: TGTGCCAGCAGATACAGTAATTCACCCCTCCACTTT. Translating gives CASRYSNSPLHF.

This clonotype was recorded many times. This sequence joins TRBV6-2 or TRBV6-3 and TRBJ1-5; 7 bases agree with TRBD1. Germline V CDR1 and CDR2: MNHEY, SVGEGT. CDR3 length: 16 residues. The V segment lost 4 bases and the J segment 4 bases; nucleotides outside the gene matches: 10. The CDR3 sequence is CASSSYRGEGNQPQHF. Here the CDR3 DNA reads TGTGCCAGCAGTTCCTACAGGGGAGAAGGTAATCAGCCCCAGCATTTT.

This clonotype showed up many times. The rearrangement joins TRBV6-4 to TRBJ2-3, with TRBD2 identical over 7 bases. CDR3 size: 16 residues. Per the germline V gene, CDR1 is MRHNA and CDR2 is SNTAGT. J gave up 0 bases and V 3 bases, and 6 bases lay outside the gene matches. DNA of the CDR3: TGTGCCAGCAGTGAAGAGTCGGGGGGTAGCACAGATACGCAGTATTTT. It yields the protein CASSEESGGSTDTQYF.

The chain is built from TRBV20-1 and TRBJ1-4; D unclear. The V and J ends lost 3 bases and 3 bases respectively, with 11 bases between them. Germline lookup yields CDR1 DFQATT and CDR2 SNEGSKA (reference sequence). The CDR3 covers 14 residues. CDR3 in DNA: TGCAGTGCTAGGGAGGGCGGGGCTAATGAAAAACTGTTTTTT. It translates to CSAREGGANEKLFF.

The CDR3 DNA follows: TGTGCCAGCAGCCAGGGACAGGATAATGAAAAACTGTTTTTT. It codes for CASSQGQDNEKLFF. This chain links TRBV5-4 with TRBJ1-4; 8 bases map to TRBD1. The J segment lost 4 bases and the V segment lost 4 bases, leaving 3 bases of the junction unmatched. This CDR3 spans 14 amino acids. In germline, CDR1 is SGHNT, CDR2 YYREEE (reference sequence).

This clonotype occurred many times. This chain joins TRBV4-1 and TRBJ1-5; 7 nucleotides line up with TRBD1. Germline CDR1 reads MGHRA; CDR2 reads YSYEKL. CDR3 length: 14 residues. Germline trimming cut 11 bases from V and 0 bases from J; bases unmatched to any gene: 7. CDR3 region: CAAMGTDSNQPQHF. DNA of the CDR3: TGCGCCGCCATGGGGACAGATAGCAATCAGCCCCAGCATTTT.